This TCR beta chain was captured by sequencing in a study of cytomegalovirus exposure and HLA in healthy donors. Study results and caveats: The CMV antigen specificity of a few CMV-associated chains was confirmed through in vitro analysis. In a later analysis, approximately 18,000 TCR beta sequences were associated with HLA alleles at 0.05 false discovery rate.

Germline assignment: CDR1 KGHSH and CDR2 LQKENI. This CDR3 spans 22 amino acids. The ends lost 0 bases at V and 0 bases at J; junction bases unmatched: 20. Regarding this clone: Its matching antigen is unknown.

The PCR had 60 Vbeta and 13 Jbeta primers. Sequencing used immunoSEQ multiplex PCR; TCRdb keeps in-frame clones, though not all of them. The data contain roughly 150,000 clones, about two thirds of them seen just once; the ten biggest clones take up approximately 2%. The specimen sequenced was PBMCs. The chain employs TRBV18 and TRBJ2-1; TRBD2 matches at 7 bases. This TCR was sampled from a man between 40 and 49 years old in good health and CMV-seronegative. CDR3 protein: CASSPPLAEWLIRPSSYNEQFF. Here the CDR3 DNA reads TGTGCCAGCTCACCACCCCTAGCGGAGTGGCTTATCAGACCGAGCTCCTACAATGAGCAGTTCTTC. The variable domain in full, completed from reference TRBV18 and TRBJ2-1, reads NAGVMQNPRHLVRRRGQEARLRCSPMKGHSHVYWYRQLPEEGLKFMVYLQKENIIDESGMPKERFSAEFPKEGPSILRIQQVVRGDSAAYFCASSPPLAEWLIRPSSYNEQFFGPGTRLTVL.